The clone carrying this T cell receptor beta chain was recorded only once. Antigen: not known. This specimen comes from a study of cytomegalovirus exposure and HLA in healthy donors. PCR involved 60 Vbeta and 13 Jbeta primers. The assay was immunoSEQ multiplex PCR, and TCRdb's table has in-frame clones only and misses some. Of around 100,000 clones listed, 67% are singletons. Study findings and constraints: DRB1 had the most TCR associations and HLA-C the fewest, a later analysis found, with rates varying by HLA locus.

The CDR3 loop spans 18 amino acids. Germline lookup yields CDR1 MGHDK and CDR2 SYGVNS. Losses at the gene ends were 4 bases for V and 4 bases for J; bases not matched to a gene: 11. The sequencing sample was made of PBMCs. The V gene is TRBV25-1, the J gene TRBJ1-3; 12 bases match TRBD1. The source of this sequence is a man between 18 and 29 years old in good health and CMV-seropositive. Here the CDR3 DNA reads TGTGCCAGCAGTGCCACGCCGGGACAGGGGGCGAAAGGAAACACCATATATTTT. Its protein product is CASSATPGQGAKGNTIYF.